This TCR beta chain originates from a study of tumor-infiltrating lymphocytes in primary liver carcinoma. Study details: Surgery removed the patients' primary liver carcinoma.

This clonotype was seen a few times. What it binds is unknown. The ends were cut back, 0 bases at V and 4 bases at J, with 9 bases in the middle. The CDR3 has 14 amino acids. CDR1 and CDR2 from the germline V gene are LGHNA and YSLEER. A constant-region primer primed TCR beta cDNA synthesis from 400 to 600 ng of total RNA. It was through three nested multiplex PCR rounds of slightly modified ARM-PCR that TCR beta libraries arose. The opening two PCR rounds, around 9 cycles each, paired TRBV1-TRBV30 forward primers with a C-beta reverse primer. One entry per CDR3 protein results from TCRdb running MiXCR on the multiplex PCR reads. This sample carries about 310,000 distinct CDR3 sequences, approximately 54% of them seen once, and the ten largest clones take 15% to 20%. Alongside blood RNA obtained from unsorted whole blood, germline DNA was also extracted. Patients carried chronic HBV infection without prior treatment.

The study's findings and limits: Paired tumor-adjacent and tumor-blood samples overlapped less than tumor region pairs did.

This chain joins TRBV4-3 and TRBJ1-2; D not certain. Sequenced material: peripheral blood. The clonotype was recovered from a woman in her twenties or thirties with primary liver carcinoma and hepatitis B virus infection. This CDR3 is CASSQEIVPYGYTF. The CDR3 DNA reads TGCGCCAGCAGCCAAGAAATAGTCCCCTATGGCTACACCTTC.